The T cell receptor (beta chain) described here comes from a study of T-cell reconstitution after alpha-beta-depleted transplantation in children. V lost 6 bases and J lost 5; bases outside the gene matches: 11. The germline gives CDR1 SEHNR, CDR2 FQNEAQ (reference sequence). This CDR3 contains 15 residues. During its preparation, the TCRbeta library received unique molecular identifiers. MiXCR was run by TCRdb on the PCR reads, yielding one entry per CDR3 protein. Of roughly 220,000 distinct CDR3 sequences in the sample, about 12% were seen once. This sequence originates from a human donor who donated a stem cell graft to a child with acute lymphoblastic leukemia. The V gene is TRBV7-9, the J gene TRBJ2-3; TRBD2 aligns across 7 bases. The starting material was PBMCs from the stem cell graft donor, obtained from the stem cell graft. The CDR3 bases are TGTGCCAGCAGTTTTAGTGCGGGAGCTATAGATACGCAGTATTTT. Translation: CASSFSAGAIDTQYF.